The clone carrying this TCR beta chain was seen a handful of times. The antigen is not known. The CDR3 loop spans 13 amino acids. Germline assignment: CDR1 SQVTM and CDR2 ANQGSEA. V shed 6 bases and J shed 2 bases, with 12 bases lying between them. This sample was taken from a study of T cells after yellow fever vaccination. Overall study: Fractions of limited cellularity were prepared by means of SMART-Seq v4 Ultra Low Input.

Study observations and caveats: By day 5 rather than day 15, the secondary response had peaked, though it was weaker. Post-booster repertoires contained most primary-vaccination clones again (roughly 96% CD4, over 70% CD8).

For TCR, cDNA came from 5'RACE template switching, which added a universal primer site and UMIs. TCRdb re-called the 5' RACE reads through MiXCR, storing one row per CDR3 protein. The table has hundreds of thousands of distinct CDR3 sequences, roughly an eighth seen once. The chain employs TRBV29-1 and TRBJ2-3, with D uncertain. Sequenced material: PBMCs, taken on the day of the yellow fever booster vaccination. The receptor was derived from a man between 25 and 39 years old who received the YFV17D yellow fever vaccine. The DNA of the CDR3 is TGCAGCGTCCAGACTTTACTCACAGATACGCAGTATTTT. This sequence encodes CSVQTLLTDTQYF.